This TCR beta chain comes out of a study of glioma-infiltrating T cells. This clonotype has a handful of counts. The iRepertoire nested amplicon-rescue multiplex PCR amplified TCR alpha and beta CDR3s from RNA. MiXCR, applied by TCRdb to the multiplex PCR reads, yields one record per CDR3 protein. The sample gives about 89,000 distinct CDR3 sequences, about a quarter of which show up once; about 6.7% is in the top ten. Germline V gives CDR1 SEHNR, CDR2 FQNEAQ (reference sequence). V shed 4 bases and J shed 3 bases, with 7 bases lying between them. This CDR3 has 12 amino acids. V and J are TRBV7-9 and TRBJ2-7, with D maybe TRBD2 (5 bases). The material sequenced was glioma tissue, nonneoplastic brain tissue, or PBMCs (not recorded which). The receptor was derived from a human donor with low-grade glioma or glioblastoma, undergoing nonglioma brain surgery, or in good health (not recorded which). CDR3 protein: CASSSGLYEQYF. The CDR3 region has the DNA TGTGCCAGCAGCTCCGGACTCTACGAGCAGTACTTC. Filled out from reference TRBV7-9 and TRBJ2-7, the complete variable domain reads DTGVSQNPRHKITKRGQNVTFRCDPISEHNRLYWYRQTLGQGPEFLTYFQNEAQLEKSRLLSDRFSAERPKGSFSTLEIQRTEQGDSAMYLCASSSGLYEQYFGPGTRLTVT.